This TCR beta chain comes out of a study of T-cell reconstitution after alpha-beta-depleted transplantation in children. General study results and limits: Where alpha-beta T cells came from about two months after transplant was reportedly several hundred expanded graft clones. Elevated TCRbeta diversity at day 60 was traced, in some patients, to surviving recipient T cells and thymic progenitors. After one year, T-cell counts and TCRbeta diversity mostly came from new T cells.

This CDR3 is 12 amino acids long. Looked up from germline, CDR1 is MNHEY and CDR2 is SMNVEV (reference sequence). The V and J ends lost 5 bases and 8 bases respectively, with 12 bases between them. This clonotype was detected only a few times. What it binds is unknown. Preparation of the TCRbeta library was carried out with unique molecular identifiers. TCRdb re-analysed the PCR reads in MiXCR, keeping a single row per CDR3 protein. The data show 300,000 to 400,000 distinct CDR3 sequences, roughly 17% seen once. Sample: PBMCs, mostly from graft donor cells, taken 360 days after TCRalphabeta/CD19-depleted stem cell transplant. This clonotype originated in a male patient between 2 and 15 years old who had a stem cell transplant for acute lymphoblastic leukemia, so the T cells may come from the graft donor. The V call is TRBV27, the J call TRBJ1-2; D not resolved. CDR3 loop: CASSPSRGGYTF. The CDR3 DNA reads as TGTGCCAGCAGTCCGTCCCGGGGAGGCTACACCTTC.